The T cell receptor beta chain under discussion was sequenced for a study of tissue T cells after allogeneic stem cell transplantation (dated by TCRdb to about 2022). Regarding the study in general: Over a three-year period, over five adult allo-HCT recipients who had steroid-refractory GVHD were prospectively enrolled in a research-autopsy study. Every GVHD patient received a graft from a donor; four grafts were unmodified and three were CD34-selected to deplete T cells. All GVHD patients had gastrointestinal GVHD and received several lines of GVHD-directed therapy; roughly five also had skin involvement. Pre-transplant PBMCs, which were of recipient origin, were available from a handful of GVHD patients. For viably preserved blood and marrow, CD3+ T cells were flow-sorted when cell numbers allowed, whereas DNA was extracted directly from smaller samples. The study profiled TCR beta repertoires in many tissues obtained from research autopsies of patients with and without GVHD, and also in mouse models of GVHD. On the human side, the study was prospective and observational, with no blinding or randomization.

The germline V gene supplies CDR1 KGHSH and CDR2 LQKENI. A distance of 10 bases separates the germline ends of V and J, which lose 2 bases and 2 bases respectively. From the cysteine through the phenylalanine, the CDR3 covers 14 amino acids. Solely the CDR3 DNA is kept, with 42 bases framed from the first base. Broad study findings and their caveats: The study did not determine which tissue TCRs were alloreactive or antigen-specific, and some clones might have been persisting host cells. The patient cohort was small and varied clinically, and sampling depth was recognized as a limitation. Few T cell clones were found to be shared across patients, but shared repertoire signatures across patients were revealed in a tissue-specific fashion by motif-based clustering. In both patients and mice, only a limited portion of the TCR repertoire detected in tissues was captured by blood and spleen T cells. Within patients, how anatomically similar tissues were was a major factor shaping TCR repertoire composition, regardless of disease or transplant status.

To prepare the library, the immunoSEQ multiplex PCR assay was applied. Adaptive Biotechnologies performed the TCRbeta CDR3 sequencing at survey depth and reported CDR3 sequences, V/J genes, productive frequency and template counts. Amplification of TCR beta CDR3 regions started from genomic DNA instead of RNA. In the original analysis: Jensen-Shannon divergence was used to quantify pairwise repertoire overlap between tissues, with a value of 1 indicating complete divergence and a value of 0 indicating identical repertoires. Based on pairwise JSD values, tissues were grouped by single-linkage agglomerative hierarchical clustering, and the results were shown as dendrograms. GLIPH2 was applied to all patient samples using simulation_depth 1000, kmer_min_depth 3, and cdr3_length_cutoff 8, and only groups with more than two unique CDR3s were retained. In a standardized tissue-overlap score, Jaccard GLIPH-group overlap across patients was extrapolated to a standard repertoire size of 1000 clones. Linear mixed-effect models, with tissue included as a fixed effect and individual included as a random effect, were used to assess associations of diversity with clinical or experimental variables. Here the immuneACCESS table is served through TCRdb, limited to in-frame sequences with V and J called. Missing clones are a known gap in these copies; in checked studies unresolved V genes cover under half, and the rest lacks a known reason. V and J calls and clone size are given by that table; D and trimming were obtained from the DNA. The sample table shows approximately 30,000 clones, and roughly 85% are seen once. The ten top clones hold roughly 3.5% of the sample.

The time point label, read with the paper, signifies: recipient (host-origin) PBMCs collected before allo-HCT. A remark on this clone: Its antigen target is currently unknown. One base away there is no much larger clone; base qualities are not given.

The material was blood, obtained before transplantation. This chain joins TRBV18 to TRBJ2-7; the D gene cannot be resolved beyond TRBD1 or TRBD2, each matching 5 bases. This TCR was sampled from a woman aged 18-55 years who later had graft-versus-host disease after an allogeneic stem cell transplant. The CDR3 protein: CASSPRTGPYEQYF. In nucleotides, the sequence is TGTGCCAGCTCACCAAGGACGGGACCCTACGAGCAGTACTTC.